This TCR beta chain was retrieved from a study of cytomegalovirus exposure and HLA in healthy donors. Study-wide findings and caveats: The CMV antigen specificity of a few CMV-associated chains was confirmed through in vitro analysis.

In the PCR, 60 Vbeta and 13 Jbeta primers were used. The repertoire was sequenced with immunoSEQ multiplex PCR; TCRdb's copy has only in-frame clones and lacks some. The sample holds under 150,000 clones, roughly 9% seen once. This clone was seen a handful of times. Its antigen is undetermined. This sequence originates from a man in his thirties or forties in good health and CMV-seronegative. The sequenced material came from PBMCs.

Here the CDR3 DNA reads TGTGCCAGCAGCCCATCTAGCGGGCGGAAAGATACGCAGTATTTT. It encodes CASSPSSGRKDTQYF. This chain links TRBV7-2 with TRBJ2-3; 8 nucleotides align to TRBD2. V lost 5 bases, J lost 5 bases, and 9 bases stayed unmatched. The CDR3 runs 15 residues. CDR1 is SGHTA, CDR2 FQGNSA, per germline.